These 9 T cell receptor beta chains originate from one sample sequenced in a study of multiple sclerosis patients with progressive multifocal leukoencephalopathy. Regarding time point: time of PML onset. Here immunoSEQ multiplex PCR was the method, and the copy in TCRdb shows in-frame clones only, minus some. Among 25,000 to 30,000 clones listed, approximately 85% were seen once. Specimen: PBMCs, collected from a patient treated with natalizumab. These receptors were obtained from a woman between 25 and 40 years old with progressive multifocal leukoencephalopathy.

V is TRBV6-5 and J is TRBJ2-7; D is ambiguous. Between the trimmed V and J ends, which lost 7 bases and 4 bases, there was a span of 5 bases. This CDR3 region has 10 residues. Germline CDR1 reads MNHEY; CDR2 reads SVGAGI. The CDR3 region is CASTFYEQYF. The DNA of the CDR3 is TGTGCCAGCACCTTTTACGAGCAGTACTTC.

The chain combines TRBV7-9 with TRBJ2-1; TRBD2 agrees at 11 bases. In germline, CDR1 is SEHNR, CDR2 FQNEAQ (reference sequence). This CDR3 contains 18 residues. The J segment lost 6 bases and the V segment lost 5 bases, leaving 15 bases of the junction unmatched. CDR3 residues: CASSPFWPTSGSRNEQFF. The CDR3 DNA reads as TGTGCCAGCAGCCCTTTCTGGCCCACTAGCGGGAGTCGCAATGAGCAGTTCTTC.

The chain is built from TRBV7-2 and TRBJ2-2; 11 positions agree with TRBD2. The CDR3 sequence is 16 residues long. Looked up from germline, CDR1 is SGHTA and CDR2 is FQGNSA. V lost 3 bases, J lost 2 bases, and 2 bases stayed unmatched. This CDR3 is CASSFGTSGNTGELFF. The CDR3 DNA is TGTGCCAGCAGCTTTGGGACTAGCGGAAACACCGGGGAGCTGTTTTTT.

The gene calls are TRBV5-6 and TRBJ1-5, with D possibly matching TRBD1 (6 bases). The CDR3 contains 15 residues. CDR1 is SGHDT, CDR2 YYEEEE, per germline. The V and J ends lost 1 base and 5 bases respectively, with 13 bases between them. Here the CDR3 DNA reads TGTGCCAGCAGCTTGCGGTCGGGGGGCCATCAGCCCCAGCATTTT. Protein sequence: CASSLRSGGHQPQHF.

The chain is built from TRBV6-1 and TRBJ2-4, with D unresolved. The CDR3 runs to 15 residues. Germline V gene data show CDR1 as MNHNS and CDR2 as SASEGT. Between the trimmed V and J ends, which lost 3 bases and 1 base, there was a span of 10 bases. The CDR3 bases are TGTGCCAGCAGTGAGAAGCAAACGGCCAAAAACATTCAGTACTTC. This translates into CASSEKQTAKNIQYF.

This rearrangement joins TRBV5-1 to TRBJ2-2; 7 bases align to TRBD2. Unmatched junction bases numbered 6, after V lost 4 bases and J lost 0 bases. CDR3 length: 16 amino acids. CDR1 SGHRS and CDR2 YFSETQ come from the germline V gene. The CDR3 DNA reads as TGCGCCAGCAGCCCGGAACTAGCGTCGAACACCGGGGAGCTGTTTTTT. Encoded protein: CASSPELASNTGELFF.

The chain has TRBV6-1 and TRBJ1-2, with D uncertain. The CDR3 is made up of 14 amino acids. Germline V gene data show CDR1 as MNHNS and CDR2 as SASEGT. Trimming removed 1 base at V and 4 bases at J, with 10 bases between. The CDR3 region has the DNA TGTGCCAGCAGTGAAGTAGGGCTTGGCTATGGCTACACCTTC. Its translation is CASSEVGLGYGYTF.

The CDR3 loop reads CASRPNRGNYGYTF. The CDR3 DNA reads TGTGCCAGCCGTCCGAACAGGGGGAACTATGGCTACACCTTC. The chain links TRBV27 to TRBJ1-2, with 8 positions matching TRBD1. CDR1 is MNHEY and CDR2 is SMNVEV in the germline V gene (reference sequence). Germline trimming cut 8 bases from V and 2 bases from J; bases unmatched to any gene: 7. The CDR3 runs 14 residues.

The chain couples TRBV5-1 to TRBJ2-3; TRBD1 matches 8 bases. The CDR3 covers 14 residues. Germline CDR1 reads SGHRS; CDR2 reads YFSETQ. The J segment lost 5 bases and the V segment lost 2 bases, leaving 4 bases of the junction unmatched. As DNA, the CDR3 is TGCGCCAGCAGCTTACAGGGGGGTAAAGATACGCAGTATTTT. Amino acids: CASSLQGGKDTQYF.